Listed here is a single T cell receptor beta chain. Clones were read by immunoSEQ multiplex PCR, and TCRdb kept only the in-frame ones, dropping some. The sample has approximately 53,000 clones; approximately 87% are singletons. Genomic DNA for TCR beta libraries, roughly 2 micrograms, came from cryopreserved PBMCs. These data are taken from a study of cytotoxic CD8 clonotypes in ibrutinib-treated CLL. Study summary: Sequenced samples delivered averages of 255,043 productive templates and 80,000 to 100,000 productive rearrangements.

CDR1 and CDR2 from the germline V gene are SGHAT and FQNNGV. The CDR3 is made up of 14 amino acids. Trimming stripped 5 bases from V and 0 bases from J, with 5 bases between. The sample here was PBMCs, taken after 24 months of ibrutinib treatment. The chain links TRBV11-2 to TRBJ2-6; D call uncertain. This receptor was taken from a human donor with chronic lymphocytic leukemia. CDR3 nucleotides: TGTGCCAGCAGCGTAAGCTCTGGGGCCAACGTCCTGACTTTC. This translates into CASSVSSGANVLTF.